This T cell receptor beta chain comes out of a study of radiation and T cells in renal cell carcinoma. Sequencing was performed with immunoSEQ multiplex PCR; in TCRdb, only in-frame clones are kept and a portion is missing. The sample has around 78,000 clones, roughly nine tenths seen once. V was clipped by 6 bases and J by 10 bases; unmatched bases: 4. Per the germline V gene, CDR1 is DFQATT and CDR2 is SNEGSKA (reference sequence). This CDR3 is built from 11 residues. Noted time point: blood 4 weeks post-SBRT, at nephrectomy. Treatment noted: 15 Gy SBRT to primary tumor, nephrectomy 4 weeks later. Sample: blood, taken from a patient whose treatment included radiotherapy and nephrectomy. V is TRBV20-1 and J is TRBJ1-4, with 8 bases fitting TRBD1. The source is a woman aged 70-85 years with renal cell carcinoma. CDR3 nucleotide sequence: TGCAGTGCGCCCGACAGGGGAAAACTGTTTTTT. It codes for CSAPDRGKLFF.